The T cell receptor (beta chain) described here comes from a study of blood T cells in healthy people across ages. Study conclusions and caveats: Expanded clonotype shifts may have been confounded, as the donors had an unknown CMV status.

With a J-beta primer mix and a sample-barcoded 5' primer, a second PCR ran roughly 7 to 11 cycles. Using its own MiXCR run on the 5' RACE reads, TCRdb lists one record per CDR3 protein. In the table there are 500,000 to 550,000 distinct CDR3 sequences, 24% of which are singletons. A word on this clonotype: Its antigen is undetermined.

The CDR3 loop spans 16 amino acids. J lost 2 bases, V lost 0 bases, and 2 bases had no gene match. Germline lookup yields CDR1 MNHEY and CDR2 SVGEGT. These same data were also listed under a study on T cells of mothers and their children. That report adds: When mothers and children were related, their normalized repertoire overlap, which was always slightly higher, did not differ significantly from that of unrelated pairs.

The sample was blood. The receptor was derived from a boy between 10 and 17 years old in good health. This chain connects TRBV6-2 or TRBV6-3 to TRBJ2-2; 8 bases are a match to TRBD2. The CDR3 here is CASSYSLAGNTGELFF. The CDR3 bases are TGTGCCAGCAGTTACTCGTTAGCGGGAAACACCGGGGAGCTGTTTTTT.